This TCR beta chain was found in a study of shared clonotypes between healthy human individuals (dated by TCRdb to between 2020 and 2021). Concerning the study at large: The cohort included three men and two women between 18 and 49 years of age. Per donor, three plates each were used for CD4 naive and CD4 memory, two for CD8 naive, and one for CD8 memory. To estimate repertoire size and how much clonotypes are shared between individuals, the study performed deep sequencing of blood TCR repertoires from a few healthy adults. To increase sequencing depth and limit assay-specific biases, TCR repertoire library preparation and sequencing were carried out by different laboratories using diverse techniques. Per donor, leukapheresis produced somewhere between about 0.9 and 10 billion PBMCs.

The donors were healthy, HIV-negative adults who had no recently reported acute infections or vaccinations. Only Caucasian adults living in Nashville, Tennessee, USA were represented among the donors. CD4+ T cells were enriched through magnetic negative selection, after which naive cells were positively selected on CD45RA and the remaining negative fraction served as the memory subset. Blood was obtained by leukapheresis, after which PBMCs were separated by Ficoll-Histopaque density gradient centrifugation and cryopreserved in liquid nitrogen vapor phase. Analytical flow cytometry was used to check the purity and quantity of each magnetically sorted T cell population. From each sorted fraction, genomic DNA was isolated and quantified by UV absorbance on a Nanodrop 2000c. With regard to this clone: Its binding antigen is unknown. No much larger clone is present one base from it, and per-base qualities are unavailable.

Inclusive of the bounding cysteine and phenylalanine, the CDR3 is 18 residues long. The retained sequence is limited to the CDR3, 54 bases, with the frame set at the first base. Clipping removes 0 bases from V and 4 bases from J, with 14 as the unmatched junction base count. According to the germline V gene, CDR1 reads SGHRS and CDR2 reads YFSETQ. Beyond this particular receptor, the publication reports: Based on pairwise subsampling, the degree of clonotype sharing among donors was expected to be affected by sequencing depth. Around 5.4% of naive CD4, approximately 3.7% of naive CD8, approximately 2% of memory CD4, and 0.4% of memory CD8 clonotypes were shared across several donors. Naive subsets generally had larger estimated clonotype richness than memory subsets. Sampling was limited to blood, and TCR repertoires in tissue likely differ from TCR repertoires in blood. Rarefaction of sorted-subset datasets indicated incomplete sequencing despite the large sequencing depth. Because the study included a small number of donors, the genetic and exposure-history diversity represented was limited. Clonotypes shared by all four sorted-subset donors showed higher generation probabilities than non-shared clonotypes.

TCR CDR3 regions were amplified from genomic DNA by multiplex PCR using the deep immunoSEQ assay. Extracted genomic DNA from each cell subset was distributed evenly across all wells of several immunoSEQ 96-well plates, and each plate was treated as a replicate. For sorted subsets, each replicate PCR was loaded with 150 to 250 ng genomic DNA, equivalent to 32,000 or so T cell genomes. Purified libraries were measured with a Qubit 3.0 fluorometer, size-checked on a Bioanalyzer 2100, and measured again with the KAPA Library Quantification kit. A separate single-read 150-cycle Illumina NextSeq 550 flow cell was used to sequence each immunoSEQ 96-well plate. Turning to the authors' computational methods: Because only junctional sequences without quality scores were contained in the immunoSEQ output, filtering matching that applied to full-length reads could not be performed. To assign V/J genes and CDR3, sequences were annotated against IMGT germline references using PyIR, a Python wrapper for IgBLAST v1.9. Reads were filtered out if the reads had weak V/J assignments (E-value above 1e-6), no CDR3, stop codons, out-of-frame junctions, or ambiguous translated residues. V3J clonotypes were defined by identical inferred V gene, J gene, and CDR3 amino acid sequence. The percentage overlap between two repertoires was calculated by dividing the number of shared unique clonotypes by the size of the smaller repertoire. RTK rarefaction, the Chao1 estimator, and Recon v2.1 estimates of unobserved clonotypes were used to assess repertoire richness. Generation probabilities for all TCRbeta clonotypes obtained by the gDNA method from a few donors were computed using OLGA. TCRdb obtained this table from immuneACCESS and retained in-frame rearrangements with V and J assigned. These tables miss some clones; where compared with another copy, unresolved V genes account for less than half of the shortfall, and the remainder is unexplained. V, J and clone size were drawn from that table, and D and trimming were deduced from the DNA. A total of more than 2 million clones appear in this sample, roughly 95% of them only once. Of the sample, around 0.13% is held by the ten largest clones.

The rearranged chain carries TRBV5-1 and TRBJ2-3; TRBD2 aligns with 7 central bases. The clonotype originates from a man aged 18 to 35 in good health. Sequences were obtained from naive CD4+ T cells sorted from blood. What the cell subset or site label conveys for this sample: CD45RA+ positively selected. The CDR3 corresponds to CASSLESGAAFSPDTQYF. The nucleotide sequence is TGCGCCAGCAGCTTGGAAAGCGGGGCAGCGTTTAGCCCAGATACGCAGTATTTT.